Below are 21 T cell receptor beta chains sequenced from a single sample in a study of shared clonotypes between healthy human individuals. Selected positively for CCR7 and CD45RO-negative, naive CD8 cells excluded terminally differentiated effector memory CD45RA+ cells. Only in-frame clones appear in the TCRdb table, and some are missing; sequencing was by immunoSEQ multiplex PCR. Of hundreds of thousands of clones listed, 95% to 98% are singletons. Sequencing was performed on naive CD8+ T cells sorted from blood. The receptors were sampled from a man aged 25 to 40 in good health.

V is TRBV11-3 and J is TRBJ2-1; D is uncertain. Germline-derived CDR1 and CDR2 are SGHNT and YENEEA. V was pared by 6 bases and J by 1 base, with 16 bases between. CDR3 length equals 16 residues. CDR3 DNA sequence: TGTGCCAGCAGTCCGGCGCAGCTGTCATCCTACAATGAGCAGTTCTTC. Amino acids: CASSPAQLSSYNEQFF.

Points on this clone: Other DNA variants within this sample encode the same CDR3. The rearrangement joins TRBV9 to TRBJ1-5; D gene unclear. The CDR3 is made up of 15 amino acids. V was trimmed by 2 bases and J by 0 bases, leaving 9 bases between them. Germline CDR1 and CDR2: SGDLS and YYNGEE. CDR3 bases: TGTGCCAGCAGCGTCGCCGGTTATAGCAATCAGCCCCAGCATTTT. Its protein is CASSVAGYSNQPQHF.

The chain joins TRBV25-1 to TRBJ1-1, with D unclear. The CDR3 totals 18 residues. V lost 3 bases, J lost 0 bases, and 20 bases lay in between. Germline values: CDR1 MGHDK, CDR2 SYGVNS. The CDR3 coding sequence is TGTGCCAGCAGTGATAGAGGTCCCTTTGATCCTTTGAACACTGAAGCTTTCTTT. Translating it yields CASSDRGPFDPLNTEAFF.

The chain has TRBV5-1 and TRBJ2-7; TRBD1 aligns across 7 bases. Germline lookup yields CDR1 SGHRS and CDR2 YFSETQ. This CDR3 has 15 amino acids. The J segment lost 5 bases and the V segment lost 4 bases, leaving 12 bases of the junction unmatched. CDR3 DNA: TGCGCCAGCAGCCTCCGGACAGGCCTAGGGGACGAGCAGTACTTC. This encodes CASSLRTGLGDEQYF.

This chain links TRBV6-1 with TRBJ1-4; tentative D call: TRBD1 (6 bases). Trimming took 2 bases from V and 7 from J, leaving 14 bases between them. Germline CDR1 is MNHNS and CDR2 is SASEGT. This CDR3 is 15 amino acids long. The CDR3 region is CASSEIWRQAEKLFF. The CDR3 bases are TGTGCCAGCAGTGAAATTTGGAGACAGGCTGAAAAACTGTTTTTT.

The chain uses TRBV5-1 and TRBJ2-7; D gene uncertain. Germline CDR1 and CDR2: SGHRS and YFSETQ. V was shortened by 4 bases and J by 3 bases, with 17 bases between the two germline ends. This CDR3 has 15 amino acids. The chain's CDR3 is CASSPVTAFGYEQYF. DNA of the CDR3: TGCGCCAGCAGCCCGGTGACGGCATTCGGCTACGAGCAGTACTTC.

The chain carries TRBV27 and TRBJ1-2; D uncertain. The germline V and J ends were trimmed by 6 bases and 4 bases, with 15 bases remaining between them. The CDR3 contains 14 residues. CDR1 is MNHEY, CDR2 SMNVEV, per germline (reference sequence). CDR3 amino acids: CASRPTAGGYGYTF. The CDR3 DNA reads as TGTGCCAGCAGGCCCACGGCCGGCGGCTATGGCTACACCTTC.

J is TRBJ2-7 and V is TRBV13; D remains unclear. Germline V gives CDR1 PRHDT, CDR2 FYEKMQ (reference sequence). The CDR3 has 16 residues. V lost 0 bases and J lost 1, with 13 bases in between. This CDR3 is CASSLGALGRSYEQYF. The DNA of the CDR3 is TGTGCCAGCAGCTTAGGGGCCCTTGGTAGATCCTACGAGCAGTACTTC.

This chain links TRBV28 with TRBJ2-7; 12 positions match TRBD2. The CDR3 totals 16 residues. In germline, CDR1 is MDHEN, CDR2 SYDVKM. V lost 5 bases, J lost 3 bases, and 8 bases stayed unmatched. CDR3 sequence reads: CASSPPGLAGIYEQYF. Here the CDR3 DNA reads TGTGCCAGCAGTCCCCCCGGACTAGCGGGAATCTACGAGCAGTACTTC.

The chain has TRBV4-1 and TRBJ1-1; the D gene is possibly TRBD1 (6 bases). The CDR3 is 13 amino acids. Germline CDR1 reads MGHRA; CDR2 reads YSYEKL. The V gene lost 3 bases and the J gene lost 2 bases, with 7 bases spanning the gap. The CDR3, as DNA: TGCGCCAGCAGCCACAGGGGAAACACTGAAGCTTTCTTT. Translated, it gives CASSHRGNTEAFF.

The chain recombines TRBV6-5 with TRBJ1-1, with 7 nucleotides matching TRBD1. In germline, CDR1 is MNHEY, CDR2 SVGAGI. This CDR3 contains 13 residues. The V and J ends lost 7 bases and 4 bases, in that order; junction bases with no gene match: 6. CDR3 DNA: TGTGCCAGCAACAACAGGGGTCTCACTGAAGCTTTCTTT. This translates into CASNNRGLTEAFF.

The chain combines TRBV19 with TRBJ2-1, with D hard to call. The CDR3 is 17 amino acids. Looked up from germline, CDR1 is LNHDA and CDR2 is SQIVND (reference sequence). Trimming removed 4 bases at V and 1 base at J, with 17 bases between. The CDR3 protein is CASSTPSSRESYNEQFF. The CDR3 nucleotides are TGTGCCAGTAGTACACCGTCGTCCCGAGAGTCCTACAATGAGCAGTTCTTC.

CDR3 loop: CASSQDGAATGANVLTF. CDR3 nucleotide sequence: TGTGCCAGCAGCCAAGACGGTGCCGCAACTGGGGCCAACGTCCTGACTTTC. The V and J genes are TRBV14 and TRBJ2-6; D unclear. The CDR3 is made up of 17 amino acids. Germline lookup yields CDR1 SGHDN and CDR2 FVKESK. Trimming pared 0 bases from V and 2 bases from J, leaving 11 bases between.

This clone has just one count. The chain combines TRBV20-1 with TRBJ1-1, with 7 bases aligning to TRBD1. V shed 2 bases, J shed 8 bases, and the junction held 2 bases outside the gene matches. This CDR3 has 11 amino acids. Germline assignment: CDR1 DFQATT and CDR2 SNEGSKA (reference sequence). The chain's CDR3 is CSARQGVEAFF. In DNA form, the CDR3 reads TGCAGTGCTAGACAGGGGGTAGAAGCTTTCTTT.

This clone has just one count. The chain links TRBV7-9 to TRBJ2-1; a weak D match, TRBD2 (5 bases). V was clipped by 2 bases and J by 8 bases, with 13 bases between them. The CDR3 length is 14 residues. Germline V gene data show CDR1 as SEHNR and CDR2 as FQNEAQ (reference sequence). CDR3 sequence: CASSLSLALHEQFF. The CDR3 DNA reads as TGTGCCAGCAGCTTATCCCTAGCTCTCCATGAGCAGTTCTTC.

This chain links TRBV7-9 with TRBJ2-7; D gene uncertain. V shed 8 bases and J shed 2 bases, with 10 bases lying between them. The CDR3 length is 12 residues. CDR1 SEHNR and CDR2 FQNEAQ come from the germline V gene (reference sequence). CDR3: CASGSWTYEQYF. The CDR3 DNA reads TGTGCCAGCGGAAGTTGGACCTACGAGCAGTACTTC.

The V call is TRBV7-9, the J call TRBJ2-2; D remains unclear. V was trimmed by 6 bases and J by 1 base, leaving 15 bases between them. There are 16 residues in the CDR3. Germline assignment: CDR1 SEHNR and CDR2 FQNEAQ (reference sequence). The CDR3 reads CASSDTRAQNTGELFF. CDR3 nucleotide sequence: TGTGCCAGCAGTGATACCCGCGCACAGAACACCGGGGAGCTGTTTTTT.

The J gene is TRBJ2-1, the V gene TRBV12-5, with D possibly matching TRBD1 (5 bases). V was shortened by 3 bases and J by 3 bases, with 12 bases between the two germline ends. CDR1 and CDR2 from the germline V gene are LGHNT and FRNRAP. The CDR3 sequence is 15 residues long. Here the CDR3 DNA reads TGTGCTAGTGGTTTAGGCCAGGGAATCTACAATGAGCAGTTCTTC. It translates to CASGLGQGIYNEQFF.

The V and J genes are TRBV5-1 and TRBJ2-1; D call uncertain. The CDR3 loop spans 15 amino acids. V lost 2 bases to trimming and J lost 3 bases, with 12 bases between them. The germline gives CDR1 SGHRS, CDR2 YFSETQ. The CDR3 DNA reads TGCGCCAGCAGCTTTGGAAAGACAAGCTACAATGAGCAGTTCTTC. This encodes CASSFGKTSYNEQFF.

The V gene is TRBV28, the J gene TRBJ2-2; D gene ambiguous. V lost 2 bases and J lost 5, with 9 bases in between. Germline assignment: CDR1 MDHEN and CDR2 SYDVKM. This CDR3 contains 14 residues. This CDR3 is CASSLTRGTGELFF. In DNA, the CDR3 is TGTGCCAGCAGTTTAACCCGAGGTACCGGGGAGCTGTTTTTT.

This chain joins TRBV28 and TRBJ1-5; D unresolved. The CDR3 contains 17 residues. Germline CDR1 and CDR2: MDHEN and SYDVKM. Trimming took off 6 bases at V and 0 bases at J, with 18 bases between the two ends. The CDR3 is CASRPSRFEDSNQPQHF. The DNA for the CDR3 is TGTGCCAGCAGACCCTCCCGCTTTGAGGATAGCAATCAGCCCCAGCATTTT.